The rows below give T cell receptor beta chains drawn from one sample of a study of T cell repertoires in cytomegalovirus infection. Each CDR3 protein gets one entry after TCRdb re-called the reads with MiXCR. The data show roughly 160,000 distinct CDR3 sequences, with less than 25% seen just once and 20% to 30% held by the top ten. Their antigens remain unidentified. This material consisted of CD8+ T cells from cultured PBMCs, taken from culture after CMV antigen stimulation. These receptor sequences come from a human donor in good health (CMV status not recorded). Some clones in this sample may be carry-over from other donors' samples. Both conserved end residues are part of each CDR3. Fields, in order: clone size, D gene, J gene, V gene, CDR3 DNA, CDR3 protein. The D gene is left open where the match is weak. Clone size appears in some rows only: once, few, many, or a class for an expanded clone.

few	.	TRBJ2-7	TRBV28	TGTGCCAGCAGTTTCGACCGGGACACTCTTTCTTACGAGCAGTACTTC	CASSFDRDTLSYEQYF
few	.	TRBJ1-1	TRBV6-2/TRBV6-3	TGTGCCAGCAGGACTTCAATCTTCGCTGAAGCTTTCTTT	CASRTSIFAEAFF
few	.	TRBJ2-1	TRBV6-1	TGTGCCAGCAGTGACGCTTACAGGGTATCCCCCTACAATGAGCAGTTCTTC	CASSDAYRVSPYNEQFF
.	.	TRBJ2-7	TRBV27	TGTGCCAGCAGTTTCGGGAGCGTACAAGTGCAGTACTTC	CASSFGSVQVQYF
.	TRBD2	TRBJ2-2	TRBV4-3	TGCGCCAGCAGCCAAGAGAGGGTCCTAGCGGCGAACACCGGGGAGCTGTTTTTT	CASSQERVLAANTGELFF
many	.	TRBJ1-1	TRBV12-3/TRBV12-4	TGTGCCAGCAGCTTAACTTTGAACACTGAAGCTTTCTTT	CASSLTLNTEAFF
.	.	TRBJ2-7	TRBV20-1	TGCAGTGCTAGAGACAGTCCCTACGAGCAGTACTTC	CSARDSPYEQYF
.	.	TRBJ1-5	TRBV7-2	TGTGCCAGCAGCAGGGGGAGGGGCCGAAATCAGCCCCAGCATTTT	CASSRGRGRNQPQHF
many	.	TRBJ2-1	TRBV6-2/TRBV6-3	TGTGCCAGCAGTGATCTACGAAGTGAGCAGTTCTTC	CASSDLRSEQFF
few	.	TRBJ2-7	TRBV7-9	TGTGCCAGCAGCTCGCGCCTTGACATTCGCTACGAGCAGTACTTC	CASSSRLDIRYEQYF
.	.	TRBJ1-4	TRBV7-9	TGTGCCAGCAGCTTACAAAACCTAGGTGAAAAACTGTTTTTT	CASSLQNLGEKLFF
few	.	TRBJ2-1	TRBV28	TGTGCCAGCAGTTTCCGTCTAAATGAGCAGTTCTTC	CASSFRLNEQFF
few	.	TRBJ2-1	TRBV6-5	TGTGCCAGCAGTTACTCAGGACAGAATGAGCAGTTCTTC	CASSYSGQNEQFF
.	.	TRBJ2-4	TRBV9	TGTGCCAGCAGCTCTACGGGGGCCATAAAAAACATTCAGTACTTC	CASSSTGAIKNIQYF
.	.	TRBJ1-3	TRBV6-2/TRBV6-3	TGTGCCAGCAGTTCCAGGGGACACTCTGGAAACACCATATATTTT	CASSSRGHSGNTIYF
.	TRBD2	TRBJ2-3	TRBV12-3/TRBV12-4	TGTGCCAGCAGTTGGAAGCGGGGGATCGGTTACACAGATACGCAGTATTTT	CASSWKRGIGYTDTQYF
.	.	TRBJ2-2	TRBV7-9	TGTGCCAATACGACTTTGCTGAACACCGGGGAGCTGTTTTTT	CANTTLLNTGELFF
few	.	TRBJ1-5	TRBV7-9	TGTGCCAGCAGCCCAGAGGGGATCGGCCTAGGGCCCCAGCATTTT	CASSPEGIGLGPQHF
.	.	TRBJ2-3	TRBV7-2	TGTGCCAGCAGCTTGCAGGGAGCCGCTAGCACAGATACGCAGTATTTT	CASSLQGAASTDTQYF
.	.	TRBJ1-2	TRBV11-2	TGTGCCAGCAGCTTAGGTTCCTGGGGCTATGGCTACACCTTC	CASSLGSWGYGYTF
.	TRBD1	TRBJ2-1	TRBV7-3	TGTGCCAGCACCTCCGGACAGGGAGCGTACAATGAGCAGTTCTTC	CASTSGQGAYNEQFF
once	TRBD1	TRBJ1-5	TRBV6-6	TGTGCCAGCAGTTCCCAGGGGGCTCGGGGACAGCCCCAGCATTTT	CASSSQGARGQPQHF
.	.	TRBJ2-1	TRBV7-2	TGTGCCAGCAGCTTATGGTTGCGGGATGAGCAGTTCTTC	CASSLWLRDEQFF
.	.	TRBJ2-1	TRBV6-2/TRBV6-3	TGTGCCAGCAGTTACCCTAACAATGAGCAGTTCTTC	CASSYPNNEQFF
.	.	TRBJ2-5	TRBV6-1	TGTGCCAGCAGAGAGGGGCCAGAGACCCAGTACTTC	CASREGPETQYF
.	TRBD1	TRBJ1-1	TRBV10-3	TGTGCCATCAGTGACTGGGACAGGGGGCGAGGGACTGAAGCTTTCTTT	CAISDWDRGRGTEAFF
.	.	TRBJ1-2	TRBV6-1	TGTGCCAGCAGTGACCCCGGGATTAACTATGGCTACACCTTC	CASSDPGINYGYTF
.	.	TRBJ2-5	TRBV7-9	TGTGCCAGCAGCGATCCGATCCAAGAGACCCAGTACTTC	CASSDPIQETQYF
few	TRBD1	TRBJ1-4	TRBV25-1	TGTGCCAGCACCCCCAGGGGGGGGCTGCGGGAAAAACTGTTTTTT	CASTPRGGLREKLFF
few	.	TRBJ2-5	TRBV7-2	TGTGCCAGCAGCCTCAGGACATTCCTTAAACAAGAGACCCAGTACTTC	CASSLRTFLKQETQYF
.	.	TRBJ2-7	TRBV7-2	TGTGCCAGCAGCCTCGGGACTCAGAGCTCCTACGAGCAGTACTTC	CASSLGTQSSYEQYF
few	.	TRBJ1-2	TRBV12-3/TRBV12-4	TGTGCCAGCAGTTTTATAGCTAACTATGGCTACACCTTC	CASSFIANYGYTF
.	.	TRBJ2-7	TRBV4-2	TGTGCCAGCAGCCAAGAGTTAGCTACCTCCTACGAGCAGTACTTC	CASSQELATSYEQYF
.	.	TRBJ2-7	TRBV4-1	TGCGCCAGCAGCCGGGACCAAACCTACGAGCAGTACTTC	CASSRDQTYEQYF
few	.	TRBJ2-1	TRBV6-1	TGTGCCAGCAGTCAAGCGGGTCCCTACAATGAGCAGTTCTTC	CASSQAGPYNEQFF
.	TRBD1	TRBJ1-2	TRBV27	TGTGCCAGCAGTCCCCGGACAGGGCCTAACTATGGCTACACCTTC	CASSPRTGPNYGYTF
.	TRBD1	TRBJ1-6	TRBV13	TGTGCCAGCAGCTCGGCCGACAGGGCAAATTCACCCCTCCACTTT	CASSSADRANSPLHF
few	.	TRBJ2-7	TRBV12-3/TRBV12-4	TGTGCCAGCAGTTTTATTAGGGACGAGCAGTACTTC	CASSFIRDEQYF
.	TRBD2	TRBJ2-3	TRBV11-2	TGTGCCAGCAGCTTTGGCGGGTCGGGGGGAGATACGCAGTATTTT	CASSFGGSGGDTQYF
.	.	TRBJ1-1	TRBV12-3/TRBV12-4	TGTGCCAGCAGCCAAGACGGGACTCCAATCATGAACACTGAAGCTTTCTTT	CASSQDGTPIMNTEAFF
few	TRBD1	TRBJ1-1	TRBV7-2	TGTGCCAGCAGCTCCGCTTGGGGACAGGGGGCACTAAACACTGAAGCTTTCTTT	CASSSAWGQGALNTEAFF
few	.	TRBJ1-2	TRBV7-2	TGTGCCAGCAGATATAACATCCACTATGGCTACACCTTC	CASRYNIHYGYTF
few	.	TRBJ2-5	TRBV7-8	TGTGCCAGCAGCTTGGTGACTAGGATCGAGACCCAGTACTTC	CASSLVTRIETQYF
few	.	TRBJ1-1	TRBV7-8	TGTGCCAGCAGCTTAGAGGGATGGGGAGTGAACACTGAAGCTTTCTTT	CASSLEGWGVNTEAFF
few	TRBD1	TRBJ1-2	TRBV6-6	TGTGCCAGCAGTTACTCTAGCAGGGGGCGGTCCGCCGCCTATGGCTACACCTTC	CASSYSSRGRSAAYGYTF
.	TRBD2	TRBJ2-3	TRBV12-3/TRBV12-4	TGTGCCAGCAGTTACGGACTAGCGGGGTTGAATACGCAGTATTTT	CASSYGLAGLNTQYF
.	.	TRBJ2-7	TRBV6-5	TGTGCCAGCAGTTCCAGGGGTCCGGACGAGCAGTACTTC	CASSSRGPDEQYF
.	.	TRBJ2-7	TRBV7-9	TGTGCCAGCAGCCAGACAGGGAGGGGTTACGAGCAGTACTTC	CASSQTGRGYEQYF
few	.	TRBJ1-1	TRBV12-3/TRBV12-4	TGTGCCAGCAGTTTAGCGCAGGGAACTGAAGCTTTCTTT	CASSLAQGTEAFF
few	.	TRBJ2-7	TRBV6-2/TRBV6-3	TGTGCCAGTAACTGGGTGGCAGGCCCCTCCTACGAGCAGTACTTC	CASNWVAGPSYEQYF
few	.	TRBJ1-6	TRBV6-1	TGTGCCAGCAGTGAAGACCGCCTGGTATCCCTCCACTTT	CASSEDRLVSLHF
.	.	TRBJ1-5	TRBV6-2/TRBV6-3	TGTGCCAGCAGTTACCTCCCCCAAACAGCCTTTCATAGCAATCAGCCCCAGCATTTT	CASSYLPQTAFHSNQPQHF
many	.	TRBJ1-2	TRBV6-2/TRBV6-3	TGTGCCAGCAGTTACAGGGGATCTACTAACTATGGCTACACCTTC	CASSYRGSTNYGYTF
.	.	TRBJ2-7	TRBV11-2	TGTGCCAGCAGCTTAGAGCCTAGTCTCGACGAGCAGTACTTC	CASSLEPSLDEQYF
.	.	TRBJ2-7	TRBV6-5	TGTGCCAGCAGTTACTCTGGGTCAGGGCAGGACGAGCAGTACTTC	CASSYSGSGQDEQYF